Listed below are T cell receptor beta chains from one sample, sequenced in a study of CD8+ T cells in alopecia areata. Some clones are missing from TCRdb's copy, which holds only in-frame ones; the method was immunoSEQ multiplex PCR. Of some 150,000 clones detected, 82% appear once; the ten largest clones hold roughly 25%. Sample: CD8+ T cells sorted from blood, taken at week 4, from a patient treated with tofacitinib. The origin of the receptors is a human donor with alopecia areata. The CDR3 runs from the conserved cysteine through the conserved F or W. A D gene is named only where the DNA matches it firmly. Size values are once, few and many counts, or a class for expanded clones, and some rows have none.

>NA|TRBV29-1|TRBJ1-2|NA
CSVVGVSNGYTF
TGCAGCGTTGTAGGTGTTTCCAATGGCTACACCTTC
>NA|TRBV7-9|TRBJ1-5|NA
CASSVDEGNQPQHF
TGTGCCAGCAGCGTTGACGAGGGCAATCAGCCCCAGCATTTT
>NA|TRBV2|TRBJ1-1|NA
CASRRKGPGVTEAFF
TGTGCCAGCAGACGTAAGGGCCCAGGGGTCACTGAAGCTTTCTTT
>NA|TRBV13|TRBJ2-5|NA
CASSLSVRDELFHQETQYF
TGTGCCAGCAGCTTATCTGTCCGGGACGAATTATTCCACCAAGAGACCCAGTACTTC
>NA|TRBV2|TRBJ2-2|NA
CASRSPEGTGELFF
TGTGCCAGCAGAAGCCCGGAGGGCACCGGGGAGCTGTTTTTT
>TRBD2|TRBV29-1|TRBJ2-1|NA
CSGTRDGGQFF
TGTAGCGGGACAAGGGATGGGGGGCAGTTCTTC
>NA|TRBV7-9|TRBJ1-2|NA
CASSFHRFEGYGYTF
TGTGCCAGCAGCTTCCACAGGTTTGAGGGCTATGGCTACACCTTC
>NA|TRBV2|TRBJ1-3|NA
CASLEGMVDKNTIYF
TGTGCCAGCCTGGAGGGGATGGTGGACAAAAACACCATATATTTT
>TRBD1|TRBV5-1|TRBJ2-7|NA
CASSPGTGSYEQYF
TGCGCCAGCAGCCCAGGGACAGGGAGTTACGAGCAGTACTTC
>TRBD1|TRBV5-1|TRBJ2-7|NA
CASSFPIDRDRVNEQYF
TGCGCCAGCAGCTTTCCTATAGACCGGGACAGGGTAAACGAGCAGTACTTC
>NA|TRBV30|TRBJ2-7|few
CAWSPGLYEQYF
TGTGCCTGGAGTCCTGGGCTCTACGAGCAGTACTTC
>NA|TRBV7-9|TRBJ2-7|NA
CASSPRSGSYEQYF
TGTGCCAGCAGCCCTCGCTCCGGCTCCTACGAGCAGTACTTC
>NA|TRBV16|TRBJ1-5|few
CASSRGGSSQHF
TGTGCCAGCAGCCGGGGGGGTTCATCCCAGCATTTT
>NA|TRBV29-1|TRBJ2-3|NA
CSILAGAGVIKDTQYF
TGCAGCATCCTGGCCGGTGCAGGGGTTATCAAAGATACGCAGTATTTT
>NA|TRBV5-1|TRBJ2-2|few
CASSLAPGLSSGELFF
TGCGCCAGCAGCTTGGCCCCAGGGTTGAGTTCCGGGGAGCTGTTTTTT
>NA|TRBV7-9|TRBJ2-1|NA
CASSPWGGMSNEQFF
TGTGCCAGCAGCCCTTGGGGCGGGATGTCAAATGAGCAGTTCTTC
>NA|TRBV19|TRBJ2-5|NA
CASSFPDGQETQYF
TGTGCCAGTAGTTTCCCGGACGGCCAAGAGACCCAGTACTTC
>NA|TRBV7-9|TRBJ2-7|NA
CASSFLRDSVNDEQYF
TGTGCCAGCAGCTTCCTCCGGGATAGCGTAAACGACGAGCAGTACTTC
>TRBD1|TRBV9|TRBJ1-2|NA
CASSVGILDRGNGYTF
TGTGCCAGCAGCGTAGGAATTCTGGACAGGGGTAATGGCTACACCTTC
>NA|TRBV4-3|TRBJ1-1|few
CASSQGETLNTEAFF
TGCGCCAGCAGCCAAGGGGAGACCCTCAACACTGAAGCTTTCTTT
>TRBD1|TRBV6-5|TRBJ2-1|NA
CASTRDRGSGNEQFF
TGTGCCAGCACCCGGGACAGGGGTTCGGGGAATGAGCAGTTCTTC
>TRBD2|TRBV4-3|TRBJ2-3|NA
CASSQESWGLAGGPEATDTQYF
TGCGCCAGCAGCCAAGAGAGTTGGGGACTAGCGGGGGGCCCGGAAGCCACAGATACGCAGTATTTT
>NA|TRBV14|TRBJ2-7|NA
CASSLDQDYEQYF
TGTGCCAGCAGCCTGGACCAGGACTACGAGCAGTACTTC
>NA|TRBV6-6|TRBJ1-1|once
CASRPRTVNTEAFF
TGTGCCAGCAGACCCAGGACAGTGAACACTGAAGCTTTCTTT
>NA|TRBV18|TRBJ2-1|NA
CASSPARLGPYNEQFF
TGTGCCAGCTCCCCCGCGAGACTAGGACCATACAATGAGCAGTTCTTC